This note documents a single T cell receptor beta chain sequence. Its antigen remains unidentified. As to time point: newly diagnosed GD, antithyroid drugs for less than 3 months. From PBMCs, RNA was extracted and then used to make the TCR library. Construction of the TCR beta libraries employed iRepertoire HTBI primers in conjunction with Arm-PCR of CDR3 regions. From the multiplex PCR reads, TCRdb called clonotypes with MiXCR, one entry per CDR3 protein. The sample contains approximately 400,000 distinct CDR3 sequences, about 10% of which appear only once. These data belong to a study of regulatory T cells in long-lasting Graves disease. The study's findings and limits: The persistent group shared around 3,000 public clonotypes, more than the approximately 890 shared by new patients.

This sample also belongs to another study, concerning T cells in Graves' hyperthyroidism and ophthalmopathy. That study adds: Carried out on the TCR CDR3, a first-round RT-PCR used the HTBI primer set.

The TCR sequence derives from a young woman with Graves disease. The sample here was peripheral blood mononuclear cells (PBMCs), taken at new diagnosis, from a patient treated with antithyroid drugs.

CDR3 sequence reads: CASRSRPPSTEAFF. For the CDR3, the DNA is TGTGCCAGCAGGTCACGACCGCCGAGCACTGAAGCTTTCTTT. V is TRBV2 and J is TRBJ1-1; D ambiguous. Germline CDR1 reads SNHLY; CDR2 reads FYNNEI. The V gene lost 6 bases and the J gene lost 4 bases, with 15 bases spanning the gap. The CDR3 is 14 amino acids. Supplemented by reference TRBV2 and TRBJ1-1, the full variable domain reads EPEVTQTPSHQVTQMGQEVILRCVPISNHLYFYWYRQILGQKVEFLVSFYNNEISEKSEIFDDQFSVERPDGSNFTLKIRSTKLEDSAMYFCASRSRPPSTEAFFGQGTRLTVV.